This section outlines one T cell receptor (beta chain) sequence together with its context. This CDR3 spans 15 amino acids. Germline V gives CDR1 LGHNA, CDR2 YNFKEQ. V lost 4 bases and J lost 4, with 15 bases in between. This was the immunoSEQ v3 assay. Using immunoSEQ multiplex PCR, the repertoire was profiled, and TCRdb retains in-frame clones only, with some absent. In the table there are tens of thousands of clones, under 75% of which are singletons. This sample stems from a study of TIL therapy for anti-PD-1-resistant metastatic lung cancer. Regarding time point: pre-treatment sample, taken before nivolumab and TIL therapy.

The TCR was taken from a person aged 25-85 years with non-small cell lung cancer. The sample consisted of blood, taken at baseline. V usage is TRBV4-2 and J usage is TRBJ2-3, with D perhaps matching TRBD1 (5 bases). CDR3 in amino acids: CASSLGREGADTQYF. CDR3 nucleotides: TGTGCCAGCAGCCTTGGCAGGGAAGGGGCAGATACGCAGTATTTT.